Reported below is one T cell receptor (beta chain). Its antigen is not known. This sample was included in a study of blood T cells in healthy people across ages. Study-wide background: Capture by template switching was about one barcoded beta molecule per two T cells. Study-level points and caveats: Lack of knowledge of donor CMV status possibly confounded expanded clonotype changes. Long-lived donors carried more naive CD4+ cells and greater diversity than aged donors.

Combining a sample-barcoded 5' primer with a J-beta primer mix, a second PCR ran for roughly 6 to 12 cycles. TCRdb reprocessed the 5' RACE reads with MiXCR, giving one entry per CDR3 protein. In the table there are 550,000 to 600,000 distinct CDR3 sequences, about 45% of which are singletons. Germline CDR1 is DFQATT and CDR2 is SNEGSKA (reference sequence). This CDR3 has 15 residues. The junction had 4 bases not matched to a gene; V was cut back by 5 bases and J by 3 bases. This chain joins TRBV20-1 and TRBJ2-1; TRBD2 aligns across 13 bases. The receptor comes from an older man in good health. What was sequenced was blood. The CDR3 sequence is CSAPTSGGVYNEQFF. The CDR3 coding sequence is TGCAGTGCTCCTACTAGCGGGGGGGTCTACAATGAGCAGTTCTTC.